The next 16 T cell receptor beta chains were all read from a single sample in a study of shared T cell receptors in the human thymus. Here immunoSEQ multiplex PCR was the method, and the copy in TCRdb shows in-frame clones only, minus some. The sample shows roughly 550,000 clones, around 82% of them seen only once. These same records also appear under a second study, on human thymus T cells.

Source material: thymocytes. The source is a boy younger than two with a congenital heart defect.

Concerning this clone itself: At one boundary the junction diverges from the germline segment, which might be a read error. V gene TRBV7-4 combines with J gene TRBJ1-3; TRBD1 agrees at 8 bases. Per germline, CDR1 SGHVT and CDR2 SQSDAQ. The CDR3 extends over 17 amino acids. CDR3 amino acids: CASTLGIQGVATNTIYF. The CDR3 DNA reads as TGTGCCAGCACCTTAGGGATACAGGGGGTAGCAACCAACACCATATATTTT.

This sequence joins TRBV28 and TRBJ2-5; 14 positions match TRBD2. This CDR3 comprises 18 residues. Germline V gene sequence: CDR1 MDHEN, CDR2 SYDVKM. V lost 6 bases and J lost 4; bases outside the gene matches: 13. In DNA form, the CDR3 reads TGTGCCAGCAGACTTACGGGGACTAGCGGGAGCGGGACAGAGACCCAGTACTTC. Its translation is CASRLTGTSGSGTETQYF.

The J gene is TRBJ2-1, the V gene TRBV5-6, with TRBD2 matching over 8 bases. V was clipped by 4 bases and J by 0 bases; unmatched bases: 9. This CDR3 contains 17 residues. Looked up from germline, CDR1 is SGHDT and CDR2 is YYEEEE. CDR3 residues: CASSPQLSGSSYNEQFF. CDR3 DNA: TGTGCCAGCAGCCCACAACTAAGCGGGAGCTCCTACAATGAGCAGTTCTTC.

The chain carries TRBV4-2 and TRBJ1-2; no reliable D call. V was shortened by 0 bases and J by 2 bases, with 13 bases between the two germline ends. The CDR3 covers 16 residues. The V gene's germline CDR1 is LGHNA and CDR2 YNFKEQ. The DNA for the CDR3 is TGTGCCAGCAGCCAAGATCCGAGACACGTGAACTATGGCTACACCTTC. Translation gives CASSQDPRHVNYGYTF.

CDR3 amino acids: CATRWREGHDTQYF. For the CDR3, the DNA is TGTGCCACCAGGTGGCGGGAGGGCCATGATACGCAGTATTTT. J is TRBJ2-3 and V is TRBV7-2; the match to TRBD2 covers 9 bases. Germline-derived CDR1 and CDR2 are SGHTA and FQGNSA. The CDR3 length is 14 residues. Trimming cost V 10 bases and J 6 bases; bases outside gene matches: 11.

This chain joins TRBV4-3 and TRBJ2-1; the D gene is possibly TRBD2 (5 bases). Trimming left V 0 bases short and J 4 bases short, with 19 bases between. The CDR3 has 18 amino acids. Germline V gene data show CDR1 as LGHNA and CDR2 as YSLEER. CDR3: CASSQDPGLIRKYNEQFF. As DNA, the CDR3 is TGCGCCAGCAGCCAAGATCCGGGGTTAATCCGTAAATACAATGAGCAGTTCTTC.

The chain combines TRBV28 with TRBJ2-3; 8 nucleotides align to TRBD1. Germline values: CDR1 MDHEN, CDR2 SYDVKM. V gave up 4 bases and J gave up 4 bases; unmatched junction bases: 13. The CDR3 contains 17 residues. This CDR3 reads CASSSSTRGREADTQYF. The CDR3 region has the DNA TGTGCCAGCAGTTCCTCTACCAGGGGGCGGGAAGCAGATACGCAGTATTTT.

The chain couples TRBV5-6 to TRBJ2-7, with TRBD2 matching 7 bases. This CDR3 has 15 residues. V shed 0 bases, J shed 0 bases, and the junction held 3 bases outside the gene matches. Germline V gene data show CDR1 as SGHDT and CDR2 as YYEEEE. CDR3 residues: CASSLARGSSYEQYF. The DNA of the CDR3 is TGTGCCAGCAGCTTGGCGCGGGGGAGCTCCTACGAGCAGTACTTC. The whole variable domain, remainder taken from reference TRBV5-6 and TRBJ2-7, is DAGVTQSPTHLIKTRGQQVTLRCSPKSGHDTVSWYQQALGQGPQFIFQYYEEEERQRGNFPDRFSGHQFPNYSSELNVNALLLGDSALYLCASSLARGSSYEQYFGPGTRLTVT.

This clone has only a few counts. The chain uses TRBV10-3 and TRBJ2-7, with D possibly matching TRBD2 (5 bases). The CDR3 is made up of 14 amino acids. Germline values: CDR1 ENHRY, CDR2 SYGVKD. V lost 11 bases to trimming and J lost 2 bases, with 19 bases between them. The CDR3 coding sequence is TGTGCCTCGCGAGGGCAGGTCCCACCCTACGAGCAGTACTTC. The encoded protein is CASRGQVPPYEQYF.

This clone showed up just once. The chain joins TRBV28 to TRBJ2-3, with TRBD1 matching 7 bases. Germline V CDR1 and CDR2: MDHEN, SYDVKM. Trimming removed 7 bases from V and 2 bases from J; junction bases left unmatched: 6. This CDR3 comprises 14 residues. Written as DNA, the CDR3 is TGTGCCAGCAAGGCAGGGGGAGCCACAGATACGCAGTATTTT. Protein: CASKAGGATDTQYF.

The chain joins TRBV14 to TRBJ2-1; TRBD2 aligns across 7 bases. V lost 4 bases to trimming and J lost 7 bases; unmatched junction nucleotides: 16. Germline CDR1 SGHDN, CDR2 FVKESK. This CDR3 spans 17 amino acids. CDR3 nucleotide sequence: TGTGCCAGCAGCCGGGCCAGCGGGACGACACATACGAATGAGCAGTTCTTC. Encoded protein: CASSRASGTTHTNEQFF.

The V call is TRBV7-2, the J call TRBJ1-1; TRBD1 aligns across 7 bases. Germline-derived CDR1 and CDR2 are SGHTA and FQGNSA. V dropped 3 bases and J dropped 1; count of bases not matched to a gene: 8. CDR3 length equals 16 residues. The CDR3 loop is CASSLGERGRNTEAFF. The CDR3 DNA reads TGTGCCAGCAGCTTGGGGGAGAGGGGGCGGAACACTGAAGCTTTCTTT.

This chain joins TRBV27 and TRBJ2-7; 8 bases are a match to TRBD1. Germline V gives CDR1 MNHEY, CDR2 SMNVEV (reference sequence). This CDR3 comprises 14 residues. The ends lost 3 bases at V and 4 bases at J; junction bases unmatched: 5. The CDR3 bases are TGTGCCAGCAGTTTCTCCAGGGGGCTATACGAGCAGTACTTC. Its protein is CASSFSRGLYEQYF.

The chain combines TRBV2 with TRBJ2-3; 8 nucleotides align to TRBD1. From germline, CDR1 is SNHLY and CDR2 FYNNEI. The CDR3 runs to 13 residues. Trimming removed 8 bases from V and 3 bases from J; junction bases left unmatched: 4. The CDR3 protein is CASRDRKTDTQYF. CDR3 DNA: TGTGCCAGCCGGGACAGGAAGACAGATACGCAGTATTTT. The variable domain in full, with the rest retrieved from reference TRBV2 and TRBJ2-3, is EPEVTQTPSHQVTQMGQEVILRCVPISNHLYFYWYRQILGQKVEFLVSFYNNEISEKSEIFDDQFSVERPDGSNFTLKIRSTKLEDSAMYFCASRDRKTDTQYFGPGTRLTVL.

This clone was recorded once. One end of the junction is discordant with germline, which a read error may explain. The CDR3 here is CASSQPTGIIF. The CDR3 DNA reads as TGTGCCAGCAGCCAGCCGACAGGGATAATCTTC. V is TRBV4-2 and J is TRBJ2-7; 7 bases agree with TRBD1. The germline CDR1 and CDR2 sequences are LGHNA and YNFKEQ. The CDR3 runs 11 residues.

The chain employs TRBV4-3 and TRBJ2-3; 11 nucleotides match TRBD1. The CDR3 length is 18 residues. The junction had 11 bases not matched to a gene; V was cut back by 0 bases and J by 6 bases. Germline assignment: CDR1 LGHNA and CDR2 YSLEER. CDR3 residues: CASSQDRKGQGGWDTQYF. Here the CDR3 DNA reads TGCGCCAGCAGCCAAGACCGAAAGGGACAGGGGGGTTGGGATACGCAGTATTTT.